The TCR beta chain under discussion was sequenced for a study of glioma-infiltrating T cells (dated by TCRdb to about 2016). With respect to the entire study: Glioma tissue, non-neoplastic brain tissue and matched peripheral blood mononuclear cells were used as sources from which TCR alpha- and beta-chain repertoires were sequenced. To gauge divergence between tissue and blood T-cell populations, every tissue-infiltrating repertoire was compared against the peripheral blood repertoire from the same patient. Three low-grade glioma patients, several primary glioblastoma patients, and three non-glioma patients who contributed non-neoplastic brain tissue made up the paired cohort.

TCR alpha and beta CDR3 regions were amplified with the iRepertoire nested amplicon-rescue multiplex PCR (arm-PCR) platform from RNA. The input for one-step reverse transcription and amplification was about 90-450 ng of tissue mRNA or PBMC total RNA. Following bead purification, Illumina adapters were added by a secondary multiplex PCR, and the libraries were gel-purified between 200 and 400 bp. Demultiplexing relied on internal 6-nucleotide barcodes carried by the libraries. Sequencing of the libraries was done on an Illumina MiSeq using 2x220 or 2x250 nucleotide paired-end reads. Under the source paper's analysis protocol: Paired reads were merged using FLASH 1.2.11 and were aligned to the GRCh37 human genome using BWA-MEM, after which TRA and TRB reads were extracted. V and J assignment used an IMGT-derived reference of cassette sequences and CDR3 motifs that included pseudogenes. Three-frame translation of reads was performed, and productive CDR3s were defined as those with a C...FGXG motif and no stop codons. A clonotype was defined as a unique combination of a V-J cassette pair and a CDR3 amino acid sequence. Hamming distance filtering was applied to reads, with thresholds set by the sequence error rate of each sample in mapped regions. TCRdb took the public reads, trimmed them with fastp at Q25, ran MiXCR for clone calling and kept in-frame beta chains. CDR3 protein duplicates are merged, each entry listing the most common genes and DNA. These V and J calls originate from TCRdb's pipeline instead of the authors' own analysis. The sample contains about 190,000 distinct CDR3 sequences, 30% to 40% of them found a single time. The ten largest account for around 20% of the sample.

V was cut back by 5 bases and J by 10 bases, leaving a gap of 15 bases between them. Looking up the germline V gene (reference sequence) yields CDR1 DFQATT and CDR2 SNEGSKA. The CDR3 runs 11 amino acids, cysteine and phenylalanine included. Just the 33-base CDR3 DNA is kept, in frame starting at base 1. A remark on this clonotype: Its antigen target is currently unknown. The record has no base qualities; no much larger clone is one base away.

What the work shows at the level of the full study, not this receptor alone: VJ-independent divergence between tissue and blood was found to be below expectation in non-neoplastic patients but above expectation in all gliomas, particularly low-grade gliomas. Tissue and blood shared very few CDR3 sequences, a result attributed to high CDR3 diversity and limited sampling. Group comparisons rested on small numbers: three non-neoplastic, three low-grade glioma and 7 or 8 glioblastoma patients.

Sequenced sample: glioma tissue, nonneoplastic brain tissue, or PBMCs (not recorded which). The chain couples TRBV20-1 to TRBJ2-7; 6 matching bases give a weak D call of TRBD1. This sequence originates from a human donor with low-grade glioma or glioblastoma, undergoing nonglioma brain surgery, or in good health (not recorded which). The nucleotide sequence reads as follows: TGCAGTGCTCAACAGGGCTATGATCAGTACTTC. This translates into CSAQQGYDQYF.